This is a list of T cell receptor beta chains from one sample in a study of shared clonotypes between healthy human individuals. The table came from immunoSEQ multiplex PCR; TCRdb's copy has only in-frame clones and leaves some out. Of roughly 450,000 clones listed, approximately 85% are singletons. Sequences were obtained from PBMCs. All receptors derive from a woman aged 40 to 55 in good health. Some clones in this sample may be carry-over from other donors' samples. Each CDR3 is given with its conserved first and last residue. The listing skips clone size in some rows; elsewhere it reads once, few, many or a size class.

clone size: NA; V gene: TRBV7-9; J gene: TRBJ2-3; CDR3 protein: CASSANVGTGSVYTDTQYF
clone size: NA; V gene: TRBV7-8; J gene: TRBJ2-5; CDR3 protein: CASRSPAGGYQETQYF
clone size: many; V gene: TRBV5-1; J gene: TRBJ2-3; CDR3 protein: CATNTGLTDTQYF
clone size: NA; V gene: TRBV5-1; J gene: TRBJ2-3; CDR3 protein: CASSLGLAITDTQYF
clone size: NA; V gene: TRBV10-3; J gene: TRBJ1-4; CDR3 protein: CAIGGGEKLFF
clone size: NA; V gene: TRBV15; J gene: TRBJ1-3; CDR3 protein: CATSDGQLSGNTIYF
clone size: NA; V gene: TRBV11-3; J gene: TRBJ2-1; CDR3 protein: CASSFVGLAGQSGNEQFF
clone size: NA; V gene: TRBV5-1; J gene: TRBJ2-1; CDR3 protein: CASSLGLGTISYNEQFF
clone size: NA; V gene: TRBV2; J gene: TRBJ2-3; CDR3 protein: CASSEEGQGGDTQYF
clone size: NA; V gene: TRBV5-6; J gene: TRBJ1-4; CDR3 protein: CASSLSGRFNEKLFF
clone size: NA; V gene: TRBV4-1; J gene: TRBJ2-1; CDR3 protein: CASSLTTRYNEQFF
clone size: NA; V gene: TRBV5-5; J gene: TRBJ1-1; CDR3 protein: CASGQGAVFEAFF
clone size: NA; V gene: TRBV7-3; J gene: TRBJ2-3; CDR3 protein: CASRPGLSTDTQYF
clone size: NA; V gene: TRBV25-1; J gene: TRBJ1-6; CDR3 protein: CASSEGGRLVHF
clone size: NA; V gene: TRBV18; J gene: TRBJ2-3; CDR3 protein: CASSPGGSTDTQYF
clone size: once; V gene: TRBV6-4; J gene: TRBJ2-1; CDR3 protein: CASSDSAGGPNEQFF
clone size: NA; V gene: TRBV11-3; J gene: TRBJ2-2; CDR3 protein: CASSFLYGGGLFF
clone size: NA; V gene: TRBV5-6; J gene: TRBJ2-1; CDR3 protein: CASSLDPFLAGVEQFF
clone size: NA; V gene: TRBV5-1; J gene: TRBJ1-1; CDR3 protein: CASSRGTGRTEAFF
clone size: NA; V gene: TRBV5-1; J gene: TRBJ2-5; CDR3 protein: CASSLAGLSQETQYF
clone size: NA; V gene: TRBV19; J gene: TRBJ2-2; CDR3 protein: CASSPTGVPGELFF
clone size: NA; V gene: TRBV11-3; J gene: TRBJ2-3; CDR3 protein: CASSFNAGAGTDTQYF
clone size: NA; V gene: TRBV11-2; J gene: TRBJ2-7; CDR3 protein: CASKTSGTSYEQYF
clone size: NA; V gene: TRBV6-1; J gene: TRBJ2-7; CDR3 protein: CASSEAAWYEQYF
clone size: NA; V gene: TRBV28; J gene: TRBJ2-7; CDR3 protein: CASRQTRPVDTYEQYF
clone size: few; V gene: TRBV7-2; J gene: TRBJ1-1; CDR3 protein: CASSLAEVTEAFF
clone size: once; V gene: TRBV19; J gene: TRBJ1-1; CDR3 protein: CASSPTWRDTEAFF
clone size: once; V gene: TRBV5-1; J gene: TRBJ2-2; CDR3 protein: CASSSGWTGTRAGDTGELFF
clone size: NA; V gene: TRBV7-3; J gene: TRBJ2-7; CDR3 protein: CASSLGGDRRTYEQYF
clone size: NA; V gene: TRBV30; J gene: TRBJ1-2; CDR3 protein: CAWNPGDYGYTF
clone size: NA; V gene: TRBV10-3; J gene: TRBJ2-7; CDR3 protein: CAISPGTDAYEQYF
clone size: NA; V gene: TRBV2; J gene: TRBJ2-7; CDR3 protein: CASSLGAIPSSYEQYF
clone size: NA; V gene: TRBV5-1; J gene: TRBJ2-1; CDR3 protein: CASSLAMGDTDNEQFF
clone size: few; V gene: TRBV7-9; J gene: TRBJ2-1; CDR3 protein: CASSLDGRGSYNEQFF
clone size: NA; V gene: TRBV15; J gene: TRBJ2-3; CDR3 protein: CATSREPPATVTDTQYF
clone size: NA; V gene: TRBV5-6; J gene: TRBJ1-1; CDR3 protein: CASSATVNAEAFF
clone size: once; V gene: TRBV7-2; J gene: TRBJ1-4; CDR3 protein: CASSPQPGQSNEKLFF
clone size: NA; V gene: TRBV19; J gene: TRBJ2-6; CDR3 protein: CASSSDRGDRGANVLTF
clone size: NA; V gene: TRBV18; J gene: TRBJ2-4; CDR3 protein: CASSQDRQKNIQYF
clone size: few; V gene: TRBV18; J gene: TRBJ2-2; CDR3 protein: CASSPPTGELFF
clone size: NA; V gene: TRBV4-2; J gene: TRBJ1-1; CDR3 protein: CASSQVEGRGAFF
clone size: NA; V gene: TRBV6-4; J gene: TRBJ2-1; CDR3 protein: CASSDSKLAGGYNEQFF
clone size: NA; V gene: TRBV4-1; J gene: TRBJ2-2; CDR3 protein: CASSLSGLAAKNTGELFF
clone size: NA; V gene: TRBV18; J gene: TRBJ1-5; CDR3 protein: CASSPRDRDSIYQPQHF